This entry features one T cell receptor beta chain sequence. Its specificity is unknown. Sampling times: baseline, cycle 4 day 1, cycle 7 day 1. The data were taken from a study of OX40 agonist ivuxolimab in advanced cancers. Notes on the study in general: Partial responders at 0.1-3.0 mg/kg showed near-lowest clonal expansion. Researchers did not determine the expanded peripheral T cells' antigen specificity.

Libraries were prepared by immunoSEQ multiplex PCR; TCRdb keeps only in-frame clonotypes and omits some of them. The sample carries tens of thousands of clones, about 86% recorded once. Sequencing used CD4+ or CD8+ T cells sorted from blood, obtained in a trial of the OX40 agonist ivuxolimab. The sequence was obtained from an adult with an advanced solid tumor such as melanoma, head and neck, liver or kidney cancer.

The CDR3 is CASSRGGLGTGELFF. The CDR3 DNA follows: TGTGCCAGTTCTAGGGGGGGCCTCGGAACCGGGGAGCTGTTTTTT. This rearrangement joins TRBV19 to TRBJ2-2; perhaps TRBD2 as D (7 bases). Germline V gene lookup returns CDR1 LNHDA and CDR2 SQIVND (reference sequence). V lost 8 bases and J lost 5, with 18 bases in between. The CDR3 spans 15 residues.